These 12 T cell receptor beta chains were all obtained from the same sample, sequenced in a study of blood T cell repertoires in COVID-19. Sequencing was performed with immunoSEQ multiplex PCR; in TCRdb, only in-frame clones are kept and a portion is missing. This table holds roughly 290,000 clones, around 87% found once. The sample consisted of PBMCs or T cells enriched from blood (not recorded which). The origin of the receptors is a young woman with acute COVID-19.

The chain uses TRBV14 and TRBJ2-1; 11 bases match TRBD2. Germline CDR1 SGHDN, CDR2 FVKESK. The CDR3 has 16 amino acids. V lost 4 bases and J lost 3; bases outside the gene matches: 5. The CDR3 sequence: CASSLLAGASYNEQFF. For the CDR3, the DNA is TGTGCCAGCAGCCTACTAGCGGGAGCGAGCTACAATGAGCAGTTCTTC.

The V call is TRBV5-1, the J call TRBJ2-3; D may be TRBD2 (6 bases). V was pared by 5 bases and J by 0 bases, with 13 bases between. The CDR3 extends over 15 amino acids. Germline loops: CDR1 SGHRS, CDR2 YFSETQ. CDR3 DNA sequence: TGCGCCAGCAGACTGATGAGCGGGAGCACAGATACGCAGTATTTT. As protein: CASRLMSGSTDTQYF. The full variable domain, its missing parts supplied by reference TRBV5-1 and TRBJ2-3, is KAGVTQTPRYLIKTRGQQVTLSCSPISGHRSVSWYQQTPGQGLQFLFEYFSETQRNKGNFPGRFSGRQFSNSRSEMNVSTLELGDSALYLCASRLMSGSTDTQYFGPGTRLTVL.

This clone was seen once. The chain joins TRBV10-3 to TRBJ2-7; TRBD2 matches at 11 bases. Trimming at V came to 1 base and at J to 4 bases, leaving 3 bases not matched to a gene. The CDR3 is made up of 15 amino acids. Germline V gene data show CDR1 as ENHRY and CDR2 as SYGVKD. The CDR3 sequence is CAISELASGRYEQYF. CDR3 nucleotide sequence: TGTGCCATCAGTGAGTTAGCTAGCGGGAGGTACGAGCAGTACTTC.

This chain connects TRBV4-1 to TRBJ2-3; 10 nucleotides align to TRBD2. Germline trimming cut 1 base from V and 0 bases from J; bases unmatched to any gene: 16. Looked up from germline, CDR1 is MGHRA and CDR2 is YSYEKL. The CDR3 loop spans 21 amino acids. This chain's CDR3 is CASSQVLLAGFRPTSTDTQYF. CDR3 DNA sequence: TGCGCCAGCAGCCAAGTCCTACTAGCGGGGTTCCGTCCTACTAGCACAGATACGCAGTATTTT.

This rearrangement joins TRBV7-9 to TRBJ1-4; 8 nucleotides line up with TRBD1. Germline V gives CDR1 SEHNR, CDR2 FQNEAQ (reference sequence). The CDR3 covers 15 residues. Germline trimming cut 5 bases from V and 3 bases from J; bases unmatched to any gene: 5. The CDR3 region is CASSLRTGSNEKLFF. The CDR3 DNA is TGTGCCAGCAGCCTAAGGACAGGGTCTAATGAAAAACTGTTTTTT.

The V call is TRBV29-1, the J call TRBJ1-4; unclear D gene. V was pared by 8 bases and J by 8 bases, with 21 bases between. This CDR3 is 14 amino acids long. Looked up from germline, CDR1 is SQVTM and CDR2 is ANQGSEA. The CDR3 region has the DNA TGCAGCCACCGGGAACATCCCCTAAAGGAAAAACTGTTTTTT. Translated, it gives CSHREHPLKEKLFF.

V usage is TRBV6-1 and J usage is TRBJ1-5; D ambiguous. Germline V gives CDR1 MNHNS, CDR2 SASEGT. V lost 4 bases and J lost 4, with 17 bases in between. The length of the CDR3 is 16 residues. The CDR3 sequence is CASSAAGGVMNQPQHF. CDR3 DNA sequence: TGTGCCAGCAGTGCCGCGGGCGGTGTGATGAATCAGCCCCAGCATTTT.

This chain uses TRBV4-1 with TRBJ2-7; no reliable D call. Trimming left V 1 base short and J 3 bases short, with 13 bases between. CDR3 size: 15 residues. Per the germline V gene, CDR1 is MGHRA and CDR2 is YSYEKL. The CDR3 bases are TGCGCCAGCAGCCAAGTTGGTAGTACCCTCTACGAGCAGTACTTC. This sequence encodes CASSQVGSTLYEQYF.

The gene calls are TRBV28 and TRBJ2-1; no firm D call. The CDR3 is 15 amino acids. V lost 7 bases and J 2 bases, leaving 15 bases between the germline ends. Germline CDR1 reads MDHEN; CDR2 reads SYDVKM. The CDR3 DNA reads TGTGCCAGCACCCCCGTCGGTGCCACCTACAATGAGCAGTTCTTC. Protein sequence: CASTPVGATYNEQFF.

The gene calls are TRBV4-1 and TRBJ1-1, with unresolved D. V lost 1 base to trimming and J lost 0 bases, with 6 bases between them. Germline-derived CDR1 and CDR2 are MGHRA and YSYEKL. The CDR3 loop spans 14 amino acids. The CDR3 spells CASSQVVMNTEAFF. The CDR3 bases are TGCGCCAGCAGCCAAGTAGTCATGAACACTGAAGCTTTCTTT.

The CDR3 sequence is CASSFDRGNQPQHF. For the CDR3, the DNA is TGTGCCAGCAGCTTTGACAGGGGCAATCAGCCCCAGCATTTT. This chain links TRBV7-2 with TRBJ1-5; 7 bases line up with TRBD1. This CDR3 region has 14 residues. With V trimmed by 3 bases and J by 2 bases, 1 base remained unmatched. Per the germline V gene, CDR1 is SGHTA and CDR2 is FQGNSA.

The gene calls are TRBV19 and TRBJ2-3; 8 nucleotides align to TRBD1. The CDR3 is 16 amino acids. Germline V gene sequence: CDR1 LNHDA, CDR2 SQIVND (reference sequence). V was clipped by 1 base and J by 7 bases; unmatched bases: 10. This CDR3 reads CASSIGVAGGDNTQYF. The CDR3 DNA is TGTGCCAGTAGTATAGGGGTGGCAGGGGGCGATAATACGCAGTATTTT.